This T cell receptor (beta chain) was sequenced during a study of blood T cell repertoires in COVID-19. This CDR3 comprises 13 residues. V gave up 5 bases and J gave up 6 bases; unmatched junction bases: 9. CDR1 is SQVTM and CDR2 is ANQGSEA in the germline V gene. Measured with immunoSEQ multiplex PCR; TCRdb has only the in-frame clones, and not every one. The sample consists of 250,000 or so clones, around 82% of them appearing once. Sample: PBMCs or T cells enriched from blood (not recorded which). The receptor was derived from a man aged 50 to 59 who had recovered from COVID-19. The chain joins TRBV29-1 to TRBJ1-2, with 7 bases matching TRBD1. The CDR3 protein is CSVSVGGRDGYTF. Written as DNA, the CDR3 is TGCAGCGTTAGCGTAGGGGGCAGGGATGGCTACACCTTC.